These T cell receptor beta chains were read from a single sample in a study of chemoradiotherapy in HPV16-positive cancers. This table comes from immunoSEQ multiplex PCR, and its TCRdb copy is limited to in-frame clones, with some not included. The table has 5,000 to 6,000 clones, approximately 80% seen once; the top ten hold under 20%. Sequenced material: tumor tissue, taken from a patient who underwent chemoradiotherapy. These TCRs come from a human donor with HPV-associated anogenital cancer. Both conserved end residues are part of each CDR3. The order of the fields is J gene, CDR3 length, V gene, D gene, clone size, CDR3 protein, CDR3 DNA. The D gene is left open where the match is weak. The listing skips clone size in some rows; elsewhere it reads once, few, many or a size class.

TRBJ2-7	14	TRBV6-5	.	once	CASSPIQAAYEQYF	TGTGCCAGCAGCCCCATACAGGCCGCCTACGAGCAGTACTTC
TRBJ2-7	11	TRBV29-1	TRBD2	.	CSVGGSNEQYF	TGCAGCGTTGGCGGGAGTAACGAGCAGTACTTC
TRBJ1-3	14	TRBV2	TRBD1	medium-sized	CASSGDRDGNTIYF	TGTGCCAGCAGTGGGGACAGGGACGGAAACACCATATATTTT
TRBJ2-7	17	TRBV11-2	TRBD1	.	CASSDPGQGGSSYEQYF	TGTGCCAGCAGCGATCCCGGACAGGGGGGCTCCTCCTACGAGCAGTACTTC
TRBJ2-7	13	TRBV30	TRBD2	few	CAWTRTGGYEQYF	TGTGCCTGGACAAGGACGGGGGGGTACGAGCAGTACTTC
TRBJ1-1	14	TRBV2	.	.	CASSEAYMNTEAFF	TGTGCCAGCAGTGAAGCTTACATGAACACTGAAGCTTTCTTT
TRBJ2-7	12	TRBV29-1	TRBD1	.	CSVVQGMYEQYF	TGCAGCGTGGTACAGGGGATGTACGAGCAGTACTTC
TRBJ2-5	13	TRBV5-1	.	once	CASGRDNPETQYF	TGCGCCAGCGGCAGGGACAATCCGGAGACCCAGTACTTC
TRBJ2-3	13	TRBV30	.	.	CAWSAGTTDTQYF	TGTGCCTGGAGTGCGGGGACCACAGATACGCAGTATTTT
TRBJ2-3	18	TRBV15	.	few	CATSRVEYGSPEDDTQYF	TGTGCCACCAGCAGAGTTGAGTACGGCAGCCCGGAGGACGATACGCAGTATTTT
TRBJ2-3	17	TRBV4-1	.	once	CASSQGYTNFYTDTQYF	TGCGCCAGCAGCCAAGGGTACACGAATTTTTACACAGATACGCAGTATTTT
TRBJ2-1	15	TRBV11-2	.	.	CASSLDRVGLDEQFF	TGTGCCAGCAGCTTAGATCGTGTTGGATTGGATGAGCAGTTCTTC
TRBJ1-1	16	TRBV4-1	.	.	CASNPGHRAVNTEAFF	TGCGCCAGCAACCCTGGGCACAGAGCAGTGAACACTGAAGCTTTCTTT
TRBJ2-5	15	TRBV4-2	TRBD2	.	CASSQGTSVQETQYF	TGTGCCAGCAGCCAAGGGACTAGCGTACAAGAGACCCAGTACTTC
TRBJ2-1	15	TRBV5-1	.	.	CASSYQGNSYNEQFF	TGCGCCAGCAGCTACCAGGGGAACTCCTACAATGAGCAGTTCTTC
TRBJ2-7	16	TRBV10-2	.	.	CASSETGLPSSYEQYF	TGCGCCAGCAGTGAGACGGGACTTCCGTCGTCCTACGAGCAGTACTTC
TRBJ2-7	15	TRBV4-1	TRBD2	few	CASSLRSGSSDEQYF	TGCGCCAGCAGCCTCCGCAGCGGGAGTTCCGACGAGCAGTACTTC
TRBJ2-3	15	TRBV1	.	.	CTSSHERGAFDTQYF	TGCACCAGCAGCCACGAGCGGGGGGCCTTTGATACGCAGTATTTT
TRBJ2-1	14	TRBV10-1	.	.	CASTRGAQDNEQFF	TGCGCCAGTACCCGGGGGGCCCAGGACAATGAGCAGTTCTTC
TRBJ1-1	13	TRBV6-5	.	.	CASSKTGRTEAFF	TGTGCCAGCAGCAAGACGGGGAGGACTGAAGCTTTCTTT
TRBJ1-1	15	TRBV6-6	TRBD1	.	CASSPGTGGNTEAFF	TGTGCCAGCAGTCCCGGGACAGGGGGGAACACTGAAGCTTTCTTT
TRBJ1-6	15	TRBV28	.	large	CASSLAGHFNSPLHF	TGTGCCAGCAGTTTAGCGGGACACTTTAATTCACCCCTCCACTTT
TRBJ2-7	14	TRBV6-5	.	.	CASSYSPPQFEQYF	TGTGCCAGCAGTTACTCGCCACCGCAATTCGAGCAGTACTTC
TRBJ2-7	14	TRBV5-6	.	.	CASSSLAGSYEQYF	TGTGCCAGCAGCTCCCTGGCAGGCTCCTACGAGCAGTACTTC
TRBJ2-7	12	TRBV2	.	.	CASSAGGYEQYF	TGTGCCAGCAGCGCAGGGGGGTACGAGCAGTACTTC
TRBJ2-2	12	TRBV10-3	.	once	CAITRQTGELFF	TGTGCCATCACAAGACAGACCGGGGAGCTGTTTTTT
TRBJ2-2	13	TRBV7-8	.	.	CASSLVYTGELFF	TGTGCCAGCAGCTTAGTGTACACCGGGGAGCTGTTTTTT
TRBJ2-5	15	TRBV7-2	.	.	CASSPGAGSRETQYF	TGTGCCAGCAGCCCCGGGGCAGGGTCTCGAGAGACCCAGTACTTC
TRBJ2-7	15	TRBV30	TRBD2	few	CAWRSLLAGEDEQYF	TGTGCCTGGAGGTCGTTACTAGCGGGGGAGGACGAGCAGTACTTC
TRBJ1-2	14	TRBV5-4	TRBD1	.	CASSGGQGAGGYTF	TGTGCCAGCAGCGGAGGACAGGGGGCTGGCGGCTACACCTTC
TRBJ1-2	11	TRBV5-6	.	once	CASSLSRRYTF	TGTGCCAGCAGCTTGTCACGACGCTACACCTTC
TRBJ1-1	14	TRBV5-4	.	.	CASSSGVGDAEAFF	TGTGCCAGCAGCTCTGGCGTCGGGGACGCTGAAGCTTTCTTT
TRBJ2-3	14	TRBV19	.	.	CASSIQGFGDTQYF	TGTGCCAGTAGTATCCAGGGGTTTGGGGATACGCAGTATTTT
TRBJ2-1	15	TRBV5-4	.	.	CASSLGLASLNEQFF	TGTGCCAGCAGCTTGGGGCTAGCGAGTCTCAATGAGCAGTTCTTC
TRBJ1-6	15	TRBV5-1	TRBD1	.	CASSLRTGYNSPLHF	TGCGCCAGCAGCCTAAGGACAGGGTATAATTCACCCCTCCACTTT
TRBJ1-2	16	TRBV5-1	TRBD1	.	CASSSGQGTGNYGYTF	TGCGCCAGCAGCTCAGGACAGGGGACCGGGAACTATGGCTACACCTTC
TRBJ2-5	14	TRBV5-4	TRBD1	.	CASSRTGSQETQYF	TGTGCCAGCAGCCGGACAGGCTCACAAGAGACCCAGTACTTC
TRBJ1-2	15	TRBV5-1	.	.	CASSLTFGGRGGYTF	TGCGCCAGCAGCTTGACGTTCGGGGGGCGCGGTGGCTACACCTTC
TRBJ2-1	14	TRBV11-2	.	.	CASSLVQLYNEQFF	TGTGCCAGCAGCTTAGTCCAGCTCTACAATGAGCAGTTCTTC
TRBJ2-2	14	TRBV6-4	.	few	CASSDRPDTGELFF	TGTGCCAGCAGTGACAGGCCGGACACCGGGGAGCTGTTTTTT
TRBJ2-2	14	TRBV19	.	.	CASTDRRYAGELFF	TGTGCCAGTACCGACAGGCGTTATGCCGGGGAGCTGTTTTTT
TRBJ2-7	15	TRBV6-1	TRBD1	.	CASSLRGTGDYEQYF	TGTGCCAGCAGTCTAAGGGGGACAGGGGACTACGAGCAGTACTTC
TRBJ2-1	13	TRBV2	TRBD2	.	CASSGTSGVEQFF	TGTGCCAGCAGTGGGACTAGTGGGGTTGAGCAGTTCTTC
TRBJ1-1	15	TRBV7-9	.	.	CASSSQSGSNTEAFF	TGTGCCAGCAGCTCCCAGTCAGGGTCGAACACTGAAGCTTTCTTT
TRBJ2-5	17	TRBV7-8	TRBD2	.	CASSLGGLAGAGETQYF	TGTGCCAGCAGCTTGGGGGGACTAGCGGGAGCAGGAGAGACCCAGTACTTC
TRBJ1-3	17	TRBV5-1	.	.	CASSFSLPGSSGNTIYF	TGCGCCAGCAGCTTCAGTTTACCGGGAAGCTCTGGAAACACCATATATTTT